These 22 T cell receptor beta chains were sequenced from one sample in a study of blood T cells in healthy people across ages. Alongside a J-beta primer mix, a sample-barcoded 5' primer served in a second PCR lasting 7 to 11 cycles. TCRdb called the 5' RACE reads again in MiXCR, with one record for every CDR3 protein. This sample has some 1.8 million distinct CDR3 sequences, with roughly 43% found just once. The sequenced sample consisted of blood. These receptors originate from a human donor in good health.

The gene calls are TRBV20-1 and TRBJ2-7, with 8 positions matching TRBD2. CDR1 and CDR2 (germline): DFQATT, SNEGSKA (reference sequence). CDR3 length: 17 amino acids. Germline trimming cut 0 bases from V and 1 base from J; bases unmatched to any gene: 11. The CDR3 spells CSARDAIRGGGSYEQYF. CDR3 nucleotide sequence: TGCAGTGCTAGAGACGCCATACGGGGGGGCGGGTCCTACGAGCAGTACTTC.

This clonotype was counted a few times. This sequence joins TRBV12-3 or TRBV12-4 and TRBJ1-1, with 7 bases that match TRBD1. Germline trimming cut 5 bases from V and 7 bases from J; bases unmatched to any gene: 4. CDR3 length equals 12 residues. The CDR3 bases are TGTGCCAGCAGTATAACAGGGGTTGAAGCTTTCTTT. Translation: CASSITGVEAFF.

A few counts support this clonotype. As DNA, the CDR3 is TGTGCCAGCAGCTACCAAGATGAAAAACTGTTTTTT. Translation: CASSYQDEKLFF. The rearrangement uses TRBV7-9 and TRBJ1-4; the D is unclear. The CDR3 spans 12 residues. Per germline, CDR1 SEHNR and CDR2 FQNEAQ (reference sequence). V dropped 4 bases and J dropped 6 bases, with 6 bases sitting between them.

The V gene is TRBV20-1, the J gene TRBJ2-7, with unresolved D. V lost 1 base, J lost 0 bases, and 10 bases lay in between. Germline CDR1 DFQATT, CDR2 SNEGSKA (reference sequence). The CDR3 is 14 amino acids. The CDR3 DNA reads as TGCAGTGCTAGAGGATTCCGGAACTCCTACGAGCAGTACTTC. Its protein is CSARGFRNSYEQYF.

This clonotype was counted between two and nine times. J is TRBJ1-2 and V is TRBV6-2 or TRBV6-3; D is unclear. Germline CDR1 reads MNHEY; CDR2 reads SVGEGT. The V and J ends lost 2 bases and 6 bases respectively, with 13 bases between them. The CDR3 is 14 residues long. This chain's CDR3 is CASSYLRSVDGYTF. In DNA, the CDR3 is TGTGCCAGCAGTTACCTTCGTTCCGTAGATGGCTACACCTTC.

This clonotype was counted at least ten times. The rearrangement uses TRBV7-2 and TRBJ2-3; 8 bases fit TRBD2. V was pared by 5 bases and J by 0 bases, with 1 base of the junction left unmatched. The CDR3 totals 14 residues. Germline V gene sequence: CDR1 SGHTA, CDR2 FQGNSA. In DNA, the CDR3 is TGTGCCAGCAGCGGCGGGGGGAGCACAGATACGCAGTATTTT. As protein: CASSGGGSTDTQYF.

This clonotype appeared a few times. The chain recombines TRBV7-8 with TRBJ2-5; 7 positions agree with TRBD1. This CDR3 is 11 amino acids long. The germline V gene encodes CDR1 SGHVS and CDR2 FQNEAQ. J was trimmed by 7 bases and V by 5 bases; bases with no gene match: 1. This CDR3 is CASSNRGTQYF. The CDR3 DNA is TGTGCCAGCAGCAACAGGGGGACCCAGTACTTC. Looking up the rest from reference TRBV7-8 and TRBJ2-5 gives the full variable domain: GAGVSQSPRYKVAKRGQDVALRCDPISGHVSLFWYQQALGQGPEFLTYFQNEAQLDKSGLPSDRFFAERPEGSVSTLKIQRTQQEDSAVYLCASSNRGTQYFGPGTRLLVL.

The table lists this clonotype with a few counts. V is TRBV11-1 and J is TRBJ1-2, with TRBD1 matching 8 bases. This CDR3 spans 15 amino acids. V lost 0 bases, J lost 8 bases, and 8 bases stayed unmatched. CDR1 and CDR2 (germline): SGHAT, FQDESV (reference sequence). The CDR3 is CASSLASGQGDGYTF. The CDR3 bases are TGTGCCAGCAGCTTAGCAAGTGGACAGGGAGACGGCTACACCTTC.

A remark on this clonotype: A junction end diverges from the germline sequence, so it may reflect a read error. The rearrangement links TRBV9 to TRBJ2-6, with D possibly matching TRBD2 (6 bases). The germline V gene has CDR1 SGDLS and CDR2 YYNGEE. The CDR3 consists of 21 residues. Written as DNA, the CDR3 is TGTGCCAGCAGCGTAGCTGCCAACAAACACGGGACTTCAGGAGGGGCCAACGTCCGGACTTTC. It is translated as CASSVAANKHGTSGGANVRTF.

This clonotype was observed a few times. The rearrangement uses TRBV12-3 or TRBV12-4 and TRBJ1-2, with 7 bases lining up with TRBD1. This CDR3 spans 14 amino acids. J gave up 2 bases and V 7 bases, and 7 bases lay outside the gene matches. CDR3: CASMRQGFNYGYTF. CDR3 coding DNA: TGTGCCAGCATGAGACAGGGCTTCAACTATGGCTACACCTTC.

Comment on this clonotype: With a much larger clone just one base away, this may be a read error. This chain joins TRBV7-2 and TRBJ1-2; D is perhaps TRBD1 (6 bases). The CDR3 totals 15 residues. Germline V gene lookup returns CDR1 SGHTA and CDR2 FQGNSA. As DNA, the CDR3 is TGTGCCAGCAGCTTATCACCGGGGGCTAACTATGGCTTCACCTTC. It codes for CASSLSPGANYGFTF. The variable domain in full, with the rest retrieved from reference TRBV7-2 and TRBJ1-2, is GAGVSQSPSNKVTEKGKDVELRCDPISGHTALYWYRQSLGQGLEFLIYFQGNSAPDKSGLPSDRFSAERTGGSVSTLTIQRTQQEDSAVYLCASSLSPGANYGFTFGSGTRLTVV.

This clonotype appeared many times. The chain combines TRBV7-2 with TRBJ1-5; 7 bases align to TRBD1. Germline CDR1 reads SGHTA; CDR2 reads FQGNSA. The CDR3 extends over 13 amino acids. V was pared by 6 bases and J by 2 bases, with 1 base of the junction left unmatched. In DNA, the CDR3 is TGTGCCAGCAGGGGGACAGGCAATCAGCCCCAGCATTTT. Its translation is CASRGTGNQPQHF.

J is TRBJ1-5 and V is TRBV29-1, with 11 bases fitting TRBD1. Germline CDR1 and CDR2: SQVTM and ANQGSEA. After removal of 4 bases from V and 7 bases from J, the junction contained 3 bases not matched to a gene. The CDR3 length is 13 residues. CDR3 sequence reads: CSVGGTGGQPQHF. The CDR3 DNA reads as TGCAGCGTTGGAGGGACAGGGGGGCAGCCCCAGCATTTT.

The rearrangement joins TRBV6-4 to TRBJ2-1; D possibly corresponds to TRBD1 (5 bases). Per the germline V gene, CDR1 is MRHNA and CDR2 is SNTAGT. The V and J ends lost 4 bases and 9 bases respectively, with 16 bases between them. This CDR3 has 14 residues. The CDR3 sequence is CASSAETRRAEQFF. CDR3 nucleotide sequence: TGTGCCAGCAGTGCCGAAACACGCAGGGCTGAGCAGTTCTTC.

This chain links TRBV12-3 or TRBV12-4 with TRBJ2-7; possibly TRBD2 for D (5 bases). The DNA matches TRBJ2-5 better at its end, which makes the J call doubtful. The CDR3 extends over 13 amino acids. For the CDR3, the DNA is TGTGCCAGCAGCCCTACTAGGGTGGGGACCCAGTACTTC. Translation gives CASSPTRVGTQYF.

The CDR3 DNA sequence: TGTGCCAGCAGTTACCGACCGGGACCCCTTTACAGCACTGAAGCTTTCTTT. Residues: CASSYRPGPLYSTEAFF. The chain employs TRBV6-5 and TRBJ1-1, with a weak D call TRBD1 (5 bases). The germline V gene encodes CDR1 MNHEY and CDR2 SVGAGI. The CDR3 is made up of 17 amino acids. Deletions cut 2 bases from V and 4 bases from J, with 20 bases between.

In this sample, this clonotype turned up many times. This sequence joins TRBV7-9 and TRBJ1-1; D perhaps matches TRBD1 (5 bases). V lost 5 bases and J lost 0, with 7 bases in between. The CDR3 runs 13 residues. Germline CDR1 reads SEHNR; CDR2 reads FQNEAQ (reference sequence). The CDR3, as DNA: TGTGCCAGCAGCCAACAGGTGAACACTGAAGCTTTCTTT. Its translation is CASSQQVNTEAFF.

This sequence joins TRBV19 and TRBJ2-7; D is unresolved. This CDR3 is 13 amino acids long. The V end lost 3 bases, the J end lost 4 bases, and 10 bases lay between the germline ends. Germline V CDR1 and CDR2: LNHDA, SQIVND (reference sequence). CDR3 residues: CASSIGQPYEQYF. CDR3 nucleotide sequence: TGTGCCAGTAGTATCGGTCAGCCGTACGAGCAGTACTTC.

This chain uses TRBV12-3 or TRBV12-4 with TRBJ1-1; D gene uncertain. This CDR3 has 13 residues. Trimming pared 7 bases from V and 7 bases from J, leaving 16 bases between. CDR3 amino acids: CASTTEGGIEAFF. The CDR3 DNA reads as TGTGCCAGCACAACCGAGGGCGGGATTGAAGCTTTCTTT.

The chain carries TRBV7-2 and TRBJ2-1, with 9 bases identical to TRBD1. This CDR3 has 13 residues. The junction had 4 bases not matched to a gene; V was cut back by 5 bases and J by 8 bases. In germline, CDR1 is SGHTA, CDR2 FQGNSA. The chain's CDR3 is CASSRDRADEQFF. The DNA of the CDR3 is TGTGCCAGCAGCCGGGACAGGGCCGATGAGCAGTTCTTC.

This clonotype was picked up many times. The V gene is TRBV29-1, the J gene TRBJ2-7, with D maybe TRBD1 (5 bases). This CDR3 contains 12 residues. Germline CDR1 reads SQVTM; CDR2 reads ANQGSEA. Trimming removed 6 bases at V and 2 bases at J, with 11 bases between. The CDR3: CSVPGAPYEQYF. As DNA, the CDR3 is TGCAGCGTCCCTGGGGCACCCTACGAGCAGTACTTC.

This clonotype was counted only a few times. This chain joins TRBV4-2 and TRBJ2-5; a possible D gene is TRBD1 (6 bases). CDR3 length equals 13 residues. Trimming took 4 bases from V and 6 from J, leaving 12 bases between them. Germline loops: CDR1 LGHNA, CDR2 YNFKEQ. CDR3 sequence: CASSPPGTQTQYF. The DNA of the CDR3 is TGTGCCAGCAGCCCGCCGGGGACACAGACCCAGTACTTC.